This is a list of T cell receptor beta chains from one sample in a study of CD8+ T cells in alopecia areata. Repertoires were generated with immunoSEQ multiplex PCR, while TCRdb's copy carries only in-frame clones and drops some. The table includes some 170,000 clones, about 53% detected once. The specimen comprised CD8+ T cells sorted from blood, sampled at week 24, from a patient treated with tofacitinib. The receptors stem from a human donor with alopecia areata. Both conserved end residues are part of each CDR3. D genes are given only for firm matches. Size values are once, few and many counts, or a class for expanded clones, and some rows have none.

j_gene: TRBJ1-1
abundance: NA
v_gene: TRBV7-9
d_gene: NA
CDR3nt: TGTGCCAGCAGCTTAGTTACGAAAAACACTGAAGCTTTCTTT
CDR3aa: CASSLVTKNTEAFF

j_gene: TRBJ1-2
abundance: few
v_gene: TRBV29-1
d_gene: NA
CDR3nt: TGCAGCGTTGAAGATTCTGAGCCCTATGGCTACACCTTC
CDR3aa: CSVEDSEPYGYTF

j_gene: TRBJ1-2
abundance: once
v_gene: TRBV27
d_gene: NA
CDR3nt: TGTGCCAGCAGTTTGGGTCCGGGCGCGTCTTACTATGGCTACACCTTC
CDR3aa: CASSLGPGASYYGYTF

j_gene: TRBJ2-7
abundance: NA
v_gene: TRBV7-6
d_gene: TRBD1
CDR3nt: TGTGCCAGCAGCCAAGGACAGGGGGTGCTTCACGAGCAGTACTTC
CDR3aa: CASSQGQGVLHEQYF

j_gene: TRBJ1-5
abundance: NA
v_gene: TRBV25-1
d_gene: NA
CDR3nt: TGTGCCAGCAGTGACGGACTGTACCAGCATTTT
CDR3aa: CASSDGLYQHF

j_gene: TRBJ2-5
abundance: few
v_gene: TRBV11-2
d_gene: NA
CDR3nt: TGTGCCAGCAGCTTAGACCGGGAGACCCAGTACTTC
CDR3aa: CASSLDRETQYF

j_gene: TRBJ2-1
abundance: NA
v_gene: TRBV5-6
d_gene: NA
CDR3nt: TGTGCCAGCATATCCGGGACACGCTTAGGGAATGAGCAGTTCTTC
CDR3aa: CASISGTRLGNEQFF

j_gene: TRBJ2-7
abundance: once
v_gene: TRBV27
d_gene: TRBD1
CDR3nt: TGTGCCAGCAGTTTGGGGACAGGGGTCTACGAGCAGTACTTC
CDR3aa: CASSLGTGVYEQYF

j_gene: TRBJ1-1
abundance: NA
v_gene: TRBV4-1
d_gene: NA
CDR3nt: TGCGCCAGCAGCCAAGTAGGGGGTTACACTGAAGCTTTCTTT
CDR3aa: CASSQVGGYTEAFF

j_gene: TRBJ1-6
abundance: NA
v_gene: TRBV9
d_gene: NA
CDR3nt: TGTGCCAGCAGCGTAGGGACAGCACAGTCACCCCTCCACTTT
CDR3aa: CASSVGTAQSPLHF

j_gene: TRBJ1-2
abundance: NA
v_gene: TRBV9
d_gene: NA
CDR3nt: TGTGCCAGCAGCCCTTGGGGAAACTATGGCTACACCTTC
CDR3aa: CASSPWGNYGYTF

j_gene: TRBJ1-1
abundance: NA
v_gene: TRBV15
d_gene: NA
CDR3nt: TGTGCCACCAGGGCTGGTAGTAGGGACACTGAAGCTTTCTTT
CDR3aa: CATRAGSRDTEAFF

j_gene: TRBJ2-3
abundance: NA
v_gene: TRBV14
d_gene: NA
CDR3nt: TGTGCCAGCAGTGGGACTCCCACAGATACGCAGTATTTT
CDR3aa: CASSGTPTDTQYF

j_gene: TRBJ1-3
abundance: few
v_gene: TRBV4-3
d_gene: NA
CDR3nt: TGCGCCAGCAGCCAAGATCGGAAGTCTGGCTCTGGAAACACCATATATTTT
CDR3aa: CASSQDRKSGSGNTIYF

j_gene: TRBJ1-5
abundance: NA
v_gene: TRBV27
d_gene: NA
CDR3nt: TGTGCCAGCAGTTTAATCGGAATTGGGGGTGTGAGCAATCAGCCCCAGCATTTT
CDR3aa: CASSLIGIGGVSNQPQHF

j_gene: TRBJ2-1
abundance: NA
v_gene: TRBV11-3
d_gene: NA
CDR3nt: TGTGCCAGCAGCTTAGGCGGGGACTACAATGAGCAGTTCTTC
CDR3aa: CASSLGGDYNEQFF

j_gene: TRBJ2-4
abundance: NA
v_gene: TRBV13
d_gene: TRBD2
CDR3nt: TGTGCCAGCAGCTTAGGACTAGCGGCTAACATTCAGTACTTC
CDR3aa: CASSLGLAANIQYF

j_gene: TRBJ2-2
abundance: NA
v_gene: TRBV4-3
d_gene: NA
CDR3nt: TGCGCCAGCAGCCAAGTTCGGGGAGGTAACACCGGGGAGCTGTTTTTT
CDR3aa: CASSQVRGGNTGELFF

j_gene: TRBJ2-3
abundance: NA
v_gene: TRBV11-2
d_gene: NA
CDR3nt: TGTGCCAGCAGCTCACCCACAGGAAAGCCGGAGGTATATACGCAGTATTTT
CDR3aa: CASSSPTGKPEVYTQYF

j_gene: TRBJ2-7
abundance: NA
v_gene: TRBV30
d_gene: NA
CDR3nt: TGTGCCTGGAGTGTCAGGCCTTCCGAGCAGTACTTC
CDR3aa: CAWSVRPSEQYF

j_gene: TRBJ2-3
abundance: NA
v_gene: TRBV5-1
d_gene: NA
CDR3nt: TGCGCCAGCAGCTTGGTGCGCCCGTCCGATACGCAGTATTTT
CDR3aa: CASSLVRPSDTQYF

j_gene: TRBJ1-2
abundance: NA
v_gene: TRBV6-6
d_gene: NA
CDR3nt: TGTGCCAGCAGTTACTCGCCAGGGGCCGGCTACACCTTC
CDR3aa: CASSYSPGAGYTF

j_gene: TRBJ1-1
abundance: NA
v_gene: TRBV15
d_gene: NA
CDR3nt: TGTGCCACCAGCAGCCGACCATCGCAGGGAACTGAAGCTTTCTTT
CDR3aa: CATSSRPSQGTEAFF

j_gene: TRBJ1-5
abundance: NA
v_gene: TRBV9
d_gene: NA
CDR3nt: TGTGCCAGCAGCGTAGAGGGAGGTAATCAGCCCCAGCATTTT
CDR3aa: CASSVEGGNQPQHF

j_gene: TRBJ1-1
abundance: few
v_gene: TRBV30
d_gene: NA
CDR3nt: TGTGCCTGGAGTGTTAAGATGATGAACACTGAAGCTTTCTTT
CDR3aa: CAWSVKMMNTEAFF

j_gene: TRBJ2-2
abundance: NA
v_gene: TRBV4-3
d_gene: TRBD1
CDR3nt: TGCGCCAGCAGCCAGGGGCTAGCCAGGGGGACCGGGGAGCTGTTTTTT
CDR3aa: CASSQGLARGTGELFF

j_gene: TRBJ2-6
abundance: NA
v_gene: TRBV30
d_gene: NA
CDR3nt: TGTGCCCAGCAAAGGGGGGCCAACGTCCTGACTTTC
CDR3aa: CAQQRGANVLTF

j_gene: TRBJ2-5
abundance: NA
v_gene: TRBV2
d_gene: TRBD1
CDR3nt: TGTGCCAGCATGTTCGGGGACAGGGGCATCCAGACCCAGTACTTC
CDR3aa: CASMFGDRGIQTQYF

j_gene: TRBJ2-1
abundance: NA
v_gene: TRBV9
d_gene: TRBD1
CDR3nt: TGTGCCAGCAGCGTAGTGGGGACAGACGTCTACAATGAGCAGTTCTTC
CDR3aa: CASSVVGTDVYNEQFF

j_gene: TRBJ2-1
abundance: few
v_gene: TRBV4-3
d_gene: TRBD2
CDR3nt: TGCGCCAGCAGCCAAGATAGGCGGGGGGGCGGTAATGAGCAGTTCTTC
CDR3aa: CASSQDRRGGGNEQFF

j_gene: TRBJ2-5
abundance: NA
v_gene: TRBV13
d_gene: TRBD1
CDR3nt: TGTGCCAGCAGCTCATGGACAGGATTAGGCCAAGAGACCCAGTACTTC
CDR3aa: CASSSWTGLGQETQYF

j_gene: TRBJ1-2
abundance: NA
v_gene: TRBV4-2
d_gene: TRBD1
CDR3nt: TGTGCCAGCAGCCAGGGACAGGGTGCGGAGCGAGGCTACACCTTC
CDR3aa: CASSQGQGAERGYTF

j_gene: TRBJ1-5
abundance: NA
v_gene: TRBV30
d_gene: NA
CDR3nt: TGTGCCTGGAGTCGAGGGTACGACAATCAGCCCCAGCATTTT
CDR3aa: CAWSRGYDNQPQHF

j_gene: TRBJ2-1
abundance: NA
v_gene: TRBV5-1
d_gene: TRBD1
CDR3nt: TGCGCCAGCAGCCCAGGACAGGGTGCCCACAATGAGCAGTTCTTC
CDR3aa: CASSPGQGAHNEQFF

j_gene: TRBJ1-1
abundance: NA
v_gene: TRBV19
d_gene: NA
CDR3nt: TGTGCCAGTAGTATCGCTGACAGTGAAGCTTTCTTT
CDR3aa: CASSIADSEAFF

j_gene: TRBJ1-1
abundance: few
v_gene: TRBV27
d_gene: NA
CDR3nt: TGTGCCAGCAGTTCGGCGGGGGGTGCGGACACTGAAGCTTTCTTT
CDR3aa: CASSSAGGADTEAFF

j_gene: TRBJ2-7
abundance: few
v_gene: TRBV30
d_gene: NA
CDR3nt: TGTGCCTGGAGCTTCGGACCCTCCTACGAGCAGTACTTC
CDR3aa: CAWSFGPSYEQYF

j_gene: TRBJ2-6
abundance: once
v_gene: TRBV6-5
d_gene: NA
CDR3nt: TGTGCCAGCAGCGGGGCCAACGTCCTGACTTTC
CDR3aa: CASSGANVLTF

j_gene: TRBJ1-5
abundance: NA
v_gene: TRBV29-1
d_gene: NA
CDR3nt: TGCAGCCTCCTTAGAGGGGGCAATCAGCCCCAGCATTTT
CDR3aa: CSLLRGGNQPQHF

j_gene: TRBJ2-7
abundance: few
v_gene: TRBV10-3
d_gene: TRBD1
CDR3nt: TGTGCCATCAGAAATTCGGACAGGGGGTCTTTGAGCTCCTACGAGCAGTACTTC
CDR3aa: CAIRNSDRGSLSSYEQYF

j_gene: TRBJ2-7
abundance: NA
v_gene: TRBV29-1
d_gene: NA
CDR3nt: TGCAGCGCCACCCTTGCGACCCGCGTCCCCTACGAGCAGTACTTC
CDR3aa: CSATLATRVPYEQYF

j_gene: TRBJ2-2
abundance: few
v_gene: TRBV30
d_gene: NA
CDR3nt: TGTGCCTGGAGTGTAGGCGGAACTGGGGTCGGGCTGTTTTTT
CDR3aa: CAWSVGGTGVGLFF

j_gene: TRBJ1-5
abundance: NA
v_gene: TRBV13
d_gene: NA
CDR3nt: TGTGCCAGCAGCTTAGGCAATCAGCCCCAGCATTTT
CDR3aa: CASSLGNQPQHF

j_gene: TRBJ2-7
abundance: NA
v_gene: TRBV15
d_gene: NA
CDR3nt: TGTGCCACCAGCAGAGGCCCCGAGGACGGCTACGAGCAGTACTTC
CDR3aa: CATSRGPEDGYEQYF

j_gene: TRBJ2-2
abundance: few
v_gene: TRBV7-3
d_gene: NA
CDR3nt: TGTGCCAGCAGCTTAACGTTAGGCGGGGAGCTGTTTTTT
CDR3aa: CASSLTLGGELFF

j_gene: TRBJ2-1
abundance: NA
v_gene: TRBV18
d_gene: NA
CDR3nt: TGTGCCAGCTCAGAACAGGACAACCCCTACAATGAGCAGTTCTTC
CDR3aa: CASSEQDNPYNEQFF

j_gene: TRBJ2-7
abundance: NA
v_gene: TRBV27
d_gene: NA
CDR3nt: TGTGCCAGCAGCCAAACAGGTTCCGGCTACGAGCAGTACTTC
CDR3aa: CASSQTGSGYEQYF

j_gene: TRBJ2-3
abundance: NA
v_gene: TRBV9
d_gene: NA
CDR3nt: TGTGCCAGCAGCACAAACCCAACAGGGACCCCTGAGCCCACAGATACGCAGTATTTT
CDR3aa: CASSTNPTGTPEPTDTQYF

j_gene: TRBJ1-5
abundance: NA
v_gene: TRBV6-5
d_gene: TRBD1
CDR3nt: TGTGCCAGCAGAAGGACAGGAGTTAGCAATCAGCCCCAGCATTTT
CDR3aa: CASRRTGVSNQPQHF

j_gene: TRBJ1-2
abundance: NA
v_gene: TRBV6-5
d_gene: NA
CDR3nt: TGTGCCAGCAGTGCGGACACCCGGCGGAATGGCTACACCTTC
CDR3aa: CASSADTRRNGYTF